This TCR beta chain was profiled in a study of T cell changes during pregnancy in multiple sclerosis. TCRdb's table, derived via immunoSEQ multiplex PCR, lists solely in-frame clones and lacks some. Of about 50,000 clones in the sample, 85% to 95% were seen once. The CDR3 length is 14 residues. The germline V gene has CDR1 GTSNPN and CDR2 SVGIG (reference sequence). V shed 4 bases and J 8 bases; nucleotides not matched to a gene: 8. Sequences were derived from CD4+ T cells from peripheral blood mononuclear cells, sampled in the third trimester of pregnancy. The receptor was derived from a female donor with multiple sclerosis, enrolled in a pregnancy study. This sequence joins TRBV30 and TRBJ1-4; TRBD1 aligns across 9 bases. The CDR3 here is CAWMPGQGGEKLFF. CDR3 nucleotides: TGTGCCTGGATGCCGGGACAGGGTGGGGAAAAACTGTTTTTT.